One and the same sample provided the 18 T cell receptor beta chains below, sequenced in a study of blood T cell repertoires in COVID-19. Produced via immunoSEQ multiplex PCR; TCRdb's table is partial and in-frame only. The data hold roughly 140,000 clones, with more than 80% observed a single time. Sequences were obtained from peripheral blood. Every receptor here comes from a human donor in a cohort sampled during active COVID-19.

This clone has more than one count but fewer than ten. This chain connects TRBV3-1 (or the pseudogene TRBV3-2) to TRBJ2-5, with 7 nucleotides matching TRBD2. The CDR3 spans 15 residues. Trimming cost V 4 bases and J 5 bases; bases outside gene matches: 10. The germline V gene has CDR1 LGHDT and CDR2 YNNKEL (reference sequence). Here the CDR3 reads CASSPSGAGWETQYF. The CDR3 DNA is TGTGCCAGCAGCCCCTCGGGAGCGGGATGGGAGACCCAGTACTTC.

The CDR3 nucleotides are TGTGCCAGCAGTTACAGTCTGGTCGCCGGGGAGCTGTTTTTT. Its protein product is CASSYSLVAGELFF. The chain employs TRBV27 and TRBJ2-2; D call uncertain. Germline values: CDR1 MNHEY, CDR2 SMNVEV (reference sequence). The ends were cut back, 4 bases at V and 6 bases at J, with 12 bases in the middle. CDR3 length equals 14 residues.

V and J are TRBV7-8 and TRBJ2-5; 7 bases align to TRBD2. From germline, CDR1 is SGHVS and CDR2 FQNEAQ. Germline trimming cut 5 bases from V and 2 bases from J; bases unmatched to any gene: 8. The CDR3 is 15 amino acids. The CDR3 DNA reads TGTGCCAGCAGCGGGGGGGACTTTTTTCAAGAGACCCAGTACTTC. Amino acid sequence: CASSGGDFFQETQYF.

V usage is TRBV6-4 and J usage is TRBJ1-2; D not certain. The CDR3 sequence is 11 residues long. Germline V gene data show CDR1 as MRHNA and CDR2 as SNTAGT. Trimming cost V 0 bases and J 8 bases, with 4 bases left between them. The CDR3 loop reads CASSDSGGYTF. DNA of the CDR3: TGTGCCAGCAGTGACTCCGGGGGCTACACCTTC.

CDR3 sequence reads: CASSLFHSNQPQHF. The CDR3, as DNA: TGTGCCAGCAGTTTATTCCATAGCAATCAGCCCCAGCATTTT. The chain carries TRBV28 and TRBJ1-5, with D unresolved. Germline CDR1 MDHEN, CDR2 SYDVKM. CDR3 length: 14 amino acids. The V and J ends lost 1 base and 0 bases respectively, with 4 bases between them.

The chain uses TRBV5-1 and TRBJ1-3; the D gene is possibly TRBD1 (6 bases). Between the trimmed V and J ends, which lost 4 bases and 0 bases, there was a span of 14 bases. Per the germline V gene, CDR1 is SGHRS and CDR2 is YFSETQ. The CDR3 covers 16 residues. CDR3: CASSPRDTGSGNTIYF. DNA of the CDR3: TGCGCCAGCAGCCCTAGGGACACCGGCTCTGGAAACACCATATATTTT.

This chain joins TRBV6-4 and TRBJ2-1; unclear D gene. The CDR3 consists of 15 residues. The germline V gene encodes CDR1 MRHNA and CDR2 SNTAGT. V lost 6 bases, J lost 0 bases, and 12 bases lay in between. The CDR3 nucleotides read TGTGCCAGCAGCCCACAGTATAGCTCCTACAATGAGCAGTTCTTC. Translating it yields CASSPQYSSYNEQFF.

This rearrangement joins TRBV6-5 to TRBJ1-5, with D perhaps TRBD1 (5 bases). V was pared by 2 bases and J by 6 bases, with 8 bases between. CDR3 length: 13 residues. Germline CDR1 reads MNHEY; CDR2 reads SVGAGI. The CDR3 protein is CASSYTQGQPQHF. As DNA, the CDR3 is TGTGCCAGCAGTTACACCCAGGGTCAGCCCCAGCATTTT.

This chain links TRBV5-1 with TRBJ2-7; D unclear. CDR1 is SGHRS and CDR2 is YFSETQ in the germline V gene. V lost 0 bases, J lost 4 bases, and 11 bases lay in between. This CDR3 is built from 14 residues. The CDR3 spells CASSLGGKVYEQYF. Here the CDR3 DNA reads TGCGCCAGCAGCTTGGGCGGCAAAGTATACGAGCAGTACTTC.

This chain uses TRBV6-4 with TRBJ1-1; D may be TRBD1 (6 bases). Trimming took off 6 bases at V and 3 bases at J, with 11 bases between the two ends. Per the germline V gene, CDR1 is MRHNA and CDR2 is SNTAGT. CDR3 length: 13 residues. Written as DNA, the CDR3 is TGTGCCAGCAGCCTGGACAGATACACTGAAGCTTTCTTT. Protein product: CASSLDRYTEAFF.

The gene calls are TRBV20-1 and TRBJ2-1; D gene ambiguous. Looked up from germline, CDR1 is DFQATT and CDR2 is SNEGSKA (reference sequence). Trimming took off 6 bases at V and 4 bases at J, with 7 bases between the two ends. This CDR3 spans 11 amino acids. CDR3 residues: CSAKEYNEQFF. The CDR3 DNA follows: TGCAGTGCCAAGGAGTACAATGAGCAGTTCTTC.

The rearrangement joins TRBV19 to TRBJ2-5; 14 bases map to TRBD2. CDR1 is LNHDA and CDR2 is SQIVND in the germline V gene (reference sequence). After removal of 1 base from V and 5 bases from J, the junction contained 3 bases not matched to a gene. This CDR3 has 16 residues. CDR3 sequence: CASSIARTSGGETQYF. DNA of the CDR3: TGTGCCAGTAGTATAGCCCGGACTAGCGGGGGGGAGACCCAGTACTTC.

The CDR3 region is CASSEMAPGGNQPQHF. CDR3 coding DNA: TGTGCCAGCAGTGAAATGGCACCCGGGGGTAATCAGCCCCAGCATTTT. J is TRBJ1-5 and V is TRBV6-1, with D tentatively TRBD1 (5 bases). V lost 2 bases and J lost 4, with 15 bases in between. Per the germline V gene, CDR1 is MNHNS and CDR2 is SASEGT. This CDR3 has 16 residues.

The J gene is TRBJ2-2, the V gene TRBV9; 9 bases line up with TRBD1. CDR3 length: 18 residues. Germline V gene lookup returns CDR1 SGDLS and CDR2 YYNGEE. V gave up 0 bases and J gave up 7 bases; unmatched junction bases: 13. The CDR3 DNA reads TGTGCCAGCAGCGTAGCCACCACAGGGGGCGCAGTCGACGGGGAGCTGTTTTTT. Its translation is CASSVATTGGAVDGELFF.

The V gene is TRBV3-1 (or the pseudogene TRBV3-2), the J gene TRBJ1-1; D not certain. The ends were cut back, 4 bases at V and 9 bases at J, with 9 bases in the middle. The CDR3 covers 11 residues. Germline CDR1 LGHDT, CDR2 YNNKEL (reference sequence). CDR3 residues: CASSLKAQAFF. The CDR3 nucleotides are TGTGCCAGCAGCCTCAAAGCCCAAGCTTTCTTT.

This sequence joins TRBV6-2 or TRBV6-3 and TRBJ1-5; no clear D. The CDR3 contains 13 residues. Germline values: CDR1 MNHEY, CDR2 SVGEGT. Trimming took off 0 bases at V and 4 bases at J, with 4 bases between the two ends. Here the CDR3 reads CASSYSQNQPQHF. The CDR3 DNA reads as TGTGCCAGCAGTTACTCTCAGAATCAGCCCCAGCATTTT.

This chain uses TRBV5-1 with TRBJ1-6, with TRBD1 matching 9 bases. The CDR3 runs 17 residues. V was pared by 3 bases and J by 8 bases, with 12 bases of the junction left unmatched. Germline V gene data show CDR1 as SGHRS and CDR2 as YFSETQ. The CDR3 region is CASSSNPGTGSDSPLHF. In DNA form, the CDR3 reads TGCGCCAGCAGCTCGAACCCCGGGACAGGGTCGGATTCACCCCTCCACTTT. The complete variable domain, with remaining parts taken from reference TRBV5-1 and TRBJ1-6, reads KAGVTQTPRYLIKTRGQQVTLSCSPISGHRSVSWYQQTPGQGLQFLFEYFSETQRNKGNFPGRFSGRQFSNSRSEMNVSTLELGDSALYLCASSSNPGTGSDSPLHFGNGTRLTVT.

V and J are TRBV3-1 (or the pseudogene TRBV3-2) and TRBJ1-2; 7 bases agree with TRBD1. The junction had 0 bases not matched to a gene; V was cut back by 2 bases and J by 3 bases. Germline values: CDR1 LGHDT, CDR2 YNNKEL (reference sequence). The CDR3 has 13 residues. The CDR3 loop is CASSQTGDYGYTF. The CDR3 DNA reads TGTGCCAGCAGCCAAACAGGGGACTATGGCTACACCTTC.